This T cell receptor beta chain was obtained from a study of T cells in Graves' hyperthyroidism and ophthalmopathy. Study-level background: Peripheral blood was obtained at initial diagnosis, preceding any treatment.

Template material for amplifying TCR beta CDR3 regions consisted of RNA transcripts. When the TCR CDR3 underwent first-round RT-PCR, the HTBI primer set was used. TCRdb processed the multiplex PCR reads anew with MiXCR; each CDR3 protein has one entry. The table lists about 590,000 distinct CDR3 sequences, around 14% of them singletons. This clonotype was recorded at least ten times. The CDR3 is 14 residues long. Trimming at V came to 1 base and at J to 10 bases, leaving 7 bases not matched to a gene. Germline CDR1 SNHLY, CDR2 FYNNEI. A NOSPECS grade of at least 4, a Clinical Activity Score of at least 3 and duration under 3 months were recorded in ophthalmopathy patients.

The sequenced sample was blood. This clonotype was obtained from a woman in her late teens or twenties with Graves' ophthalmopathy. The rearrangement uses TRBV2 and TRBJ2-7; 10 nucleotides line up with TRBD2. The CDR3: CASSEEASGSRQYF. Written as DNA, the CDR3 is TGTGCCAGCAGTGAAGAGGCTAGCGGGAGTCGACAGTACTTC.